This TCR beta chain was obtained from a study of blood T cells in healthy people across ages (dated by TCRdb to between 2014 and 2016). For the study in its entirety: In model experiments, template switching captured about one uniquely barcoded TCR beta cDNA molecule for every two T cells. To track age-related changes in TCR beta repertoire diversity, the study relied on deep sequencing normalized with unique cDNA molecular identifiers. Donors were grouped into four age groups: young (average 16 years), middle-aged (39), aged (around 66) and long-lived (around 80). To avoid experimental bias, donors of different ages were distributed randomly across sequencing lanes. For two donors (one aged 18 to 30 and one aged 80 or older), the study analyzed two additional independent replicas of 1 million unique cDNA reads from the same blood draw. Results and caveats for the whole study, not just this receptor: Observed TCR beta diversity per million T cells fell roughly linearly with age, and a significant reduction was already apparent by age around 36. Bulk unsorted PBMC profiling prevented conclusive comparison of naive and antigen-experienced compartments. Donor CMV infection status was unknown, potentially confounding age-related changes in expanded clonotypes. Estimates of total diversity based on one million sequenced T cells were regarded as lower bounds and as underestimates. Compared with the aged group, the long-lived group had more naive CD4+ T cells, fewer expanded clones and increased TCR diversity, a pattern suggesting age selection. Observed TCR beta diversity correlated strongly with the percentage of naive T cells measured by flow cytometry.

The CDR3 contains 16 residues, cysteine and phenylalanine counted. CDR3 DNA only is kept here, 48 bases in frame from base 1. The germline V and J ends show losses of 5 bases and 0 bases respectively, and no gene match explains 3 bases of the junction. In the germline V gene, CDR1 corresponds to SGHTS and CDR2 to YDEGEE. This clonotype was observed at least ten times. The antigen it recognizes is unknown. No base quality information exists; no much larger clone differs at one position. Donors were approximately 42 systemically healthy Caucasian individuals from Russia aged roughly 6 to 90 years. Each donor gave 8 to 10 milliliters of peripheral blood, drawn into EDTA-treated Vacutainer tubes. Ficoll-Paque density-gradient centrifugation was used to isolate PBMCs, with at least 7 million per sample. Trizol reagent was used to extract total RNA from PBMCs, with at least 5 micrograms per sample. For every donor, flow cytometry on a PBMC aliquot measured the percentage of naive CD45RAhigh/CD27high T cells.

Receptor libraries were prepared by 5' RACE. Sequencing instrument: Illumina HiSeq 2500. A second PCR of about 7 to 12 cycles was run with a J-beta primer mix and a sample-barcoded 5' primer. A template-switch 5' adaptor carrying 12 random nucleotides introduced a unique molecular identifier onto each TCR beta cDNA molecule. Each sample yielded at least 2.5 million CDR3-containing paired-end reads. First-strand cDNA synthesis was performed from all RNA using the Mint cDNA synthesis kit, with priming by a TRBC-specific oligonucleotide. After uracil-DNA glycosylase treatment, a first 18-cycle PCR used universal primers M1SS and BC2_uni_R on all cDNA. Under the source paper's analysis protocol: For normalization, 1 million high-quality reads were randomly selected from each sample, with every read carrying a distinct molecular identifier. Reads sharing molecular identifiers were discarded rather than binned into consensus sequences. MiTCR, set to a Q25 quality threshold and the strictest error-elimination algorithm, was used for CDR3 identification, clonotype clustering and error correction. A nonparametric unseen species model using Euler transformation provided a lower-bound estimate of total TCR beta diversity. TCRdb's own reprocessing of the public reads used fastp at Q25 and MiXCR and kept productive beta chains. Under each unique CDR3 protein, matching rows form one entry showing the most common genes and DNA. TCRdb, rather than the study authors, made the V and J calls. The sample records 1.5 million to 2 million distinct CDR3 sequences, about 30% of which are singletons. The ten largest account for more than 6% of the sample.

The clonotype comes from a woman in her 30s in good health. Material: blood. The chain joins TRBV5-8 to TRBJ2-1; TRBD2 agrees with 12 junctional bases. The DNA sequence is given as TGTGCCAGCAGATCGACTAGCGGGAGCTCCTACAATGAGCAGTTCTTC. Translated, this is CASRSTSGSSYNEQFF.